What follows are 10 T cell receptor beta chains derived from one specimen sequenced in a study of shared clonotypes between healthy human individuals. Assay: immunoSEQ multiplex PCR; the TCRdb copy retains only in-frame clones and omits some. The table has a few hundred thousand clones, 73% seen once. Sequencing input: memory CD4+ T cells sorted from blood. As to subset: CD45RA-negative fraction. These receptors were obtained from a man in his thirties or forties in good health.

The J gene is TRBJ1-1, the V gene TRBV7-2, with TRBD1 matching over 7 bases. V was pared by 5 bases and J by 1 base, with 4 bases of the junction left unmatched. Looked up from germline, CDR1 is SGHTA and CDR2 is FQGNSA. CDR3 length equals 14 residues. The CDR3 sequence: CASSGRGENTEAFF. For the CDR3, the DNA is TGTGCCAGCAGCGGCAGGGGGGAGAACACTGAAGCTTTCTTT.

CDR3 sequence: CASSPRTGERDQPQHF. The CDR3 DNA reads as TGTGCCAGCAGTCCGCGGACAGGGGAAAGGGATCAGCCCCAGCATTTT. V and J are TRBV27 and TRBJ1-5; the match to TRBD1 covers 9 bases. The germline V gene encodes CDR1 MNHEY and CDR2 SMNVEV (reference sequence). The ends lost 5 bases at V and 5 bases at J; junction bases unmatched: 10. The CDR3 sequence is 16 residues long.

Of note for this clone: Compared with germline, one end of the junction differs, possibly owing to a read error. The rearrangement links TRBV2 to TRBJ1-4; 7 bases are shared with TRBD1. This CDR3 has 15 amino acids. Per the germline V gene, CDR1 is SNHLY and CDR2 is FYNNEI. The CDR3 nucleotides read TGTGTCAGCAGGGCCACGGACAGGTCCAATGAAAAACTGTTTTTT. Amino acid sequence: CVSRATDRSNEKLFF.

This chain connects TRBV11-3 to TRBJ2-1; unclear D gene. Germline CDR1 reads SGHNT; CDR2 reads YENEEA. This CDR3 is built from 15 residues. V gave up 4 bases and J gave up 0 bases, with 10 bases separating them. CDR3 DNA: TGTGCCAGCAGCTCTCCTCGGAGCTCCTACAATGAGCAGTTCTTC. It encodes CASSSPRSSYNEQFF.

The genes are TRBV5-1 and TRBJ2-6; D not certain. V lost 4 bases, J lost 0 bases, and 11 bases lay in between. CDR1 is SGHRS and CDR2 is YFSETQ in the germline V gene. The CDR3 spans 16 residues. The CDR3 DNA is TGCGCCAGCAGCACCGGACCGCTCTCTGGGGCCAACGTCCTGACTTTC. This codes for CASSTGPLSGANVLTF.

V and J are TRBV6-5 and TRBJ1-1; TRBD1 might be the D (5 bases). V dropped 4 bases and J dropped 13 bases, with 16 bases sitting between them. There are 12 residues in the CDR3. Germline V gives CDR1 MNHEY, CDR2 SVGAGI. CDR3 nucleotides: TGTGCCAGCAGTTCGTTGGCAGGGTACGTTTTCTTT. This sequence encodes CASSSLAGYVFF.

Turning to this clone: Other nucleotide sequences in the sample specify the same CDR3. This rearrangement joins TRBV2 to TRBJ1-5; 10 positions agree with TRBD1. Trimming cost V 6 bases and J 7 bases; bases outside gene matches: 6. CDR1 and CDR2 (germline): SNHLY, FYNNEI. The CDR3 length is 14 residues. CDR3 coding DNA: TGTGCCAGCAGCGAGACAGGGGGCGGACAGCCCCAGCATTTT. It translates to CASSETGGGQPQHF.

V usage is TRBV7-9 and J usage is TRBJ1-6; D gene unclear. There are 15 residues in the CDR3. Germline CDR1 reads SEHNR; CDR2 reads FQNEAQ (reference sequence). With 1 base removed from V and 5 bases from J, the gap between germline ends came to 9 bases. CDR3 protein: CASSLGRLNNSPLHF. As DNA, the CDR3 is TGTGCCAGCAGCTTAGGTCGATTAAATAATTCACCCCTCCACTTT.

CDR3 loop: CASSVEGLSSYNEQFF. CDR3 DNA: TGTGCCAGCAGTGTCGAGGGACTGAGCTCCTACAATGAGCAGTTCTTC. This chain links TRBV2 with TRBJ2-1; tentatively, D is TRBD2 (6 bases). Germline CDR1 and CDR2: SNHLY and FYNNEI. V was shortened by 4 bases and J by 0 bases, with 13 bases between the two germline ends. The CDR3 is 16 residues long.

Only a few counts were recorded for this clone. V gene TRBV7-2 combines with J gene TRBJ2-5; TRBD2 might be the D (7 bases). CDR3 length equals 15 residues. In germline, CDR1 is SGHTA, CDR2 FQGNSA. Trimming took 8 bases from V and 5 from J, leaving 21 bases between them. The DNA for the CDR3 is TGTGCCAGCGGAGGCCGCGGGGGCCGGTGGGAGACCCAGTACTTC. This sequence encodes CASGGRGGRWETQYF.